Reported below is one T cell receptor (beta chain). This entry belongs to a study of cytomegalovirus exposure and HLA in healthy donors. The CDR3 extends over 14 amino acids. V lost 0 bases and J lost 6, with 11 bases in between. Germline CDR1 is SGHAT and CDR2 is FQDESV (reference sequence). It was with 60 Vbeta and 13 Jbeta primers that the PCR ran. TCRdb's table, derived via immunoSEQ multiplex PCR, lists solely in-frame clones and lacks some. The sample holds tens of thousands of clones, 65% to 70% seen once. The TCR sequence derives from a woman aged 25 to 39 in good health and CMV-seronegative. What was sequenced was PBMCs. V gene TRBV11-1 combines with J gene TRBJ1-2; D might be TRBD1 (5 bases). CDR3 sequence: CASSLAPGYNGYTF. CDR3 coding DNA: TGTGCCAGCAGCTTAGCCCCAGGGTACAATGGCTACACCTTC.